This is a list of T cell receptor beta chains from one sample in a study of Ad26.COV2.S vaccination and SARS-CoV-2 variants. Data came from immunoSEQ multiplex PCR; TCRdb stores just in-frame clones and leaves some out. The sample shows 400,000 or so clones, around 85% of them seen only once. The sequenced sample was peripheral blood, obtained in a trial of Ad26.COV2.S vaccine versus placebo. The receptors derive from a person between 18 and 60 years old who received the Ad26.COV2.S COVID-19 vaccine or a placebo. The CDR3 runs from the conserved cysteine through the conserved F or W. D genes are given only for firm matches. Rows give clone size only sometimes, using once, few, many, or a class for an expanded clone.

j_gene,v_gene,abundance,d_gene,CDR3nt,CDR3aa
TRBJ2-2,TRBV5-4,NA,NA,TGTGCCAGCAGCTTTTATTTAGGGGAGCTGTTTTTT,CASSFYLGELFF
TRBJ1-1,TRBV29-1,NA,NA,TGCAGCGCCATGAGGGGATCGGTGAACACTGAAGCTTTCTTT,CSAMRGSVNTEAFF
TRBJ2-5,TRBV11-2,NA,NA,TGTGCCAGCAGCCAGGGGCGCCAAGAGACCCAGTACTTC,CASSQGRQETQYF
TRBJ2-3,TRBV13,NA,NA,TGTGCCAGCAGCTTAGAGGGCAGAGCCACAGATACGCAGTATTTT,CASSLEGRATDTQYF
TRBJ1-1,TRBV7-9,once,TRBD1,TGTGCCAGCAGCCGGATCGGGCAGGGGGTCTACAACACTGAAGCTTTCTTT,CASSRIGQGVYNTEAFF
TRBJ2-1,TRBV7-5,NA,NA,TGTGTCAGAAGCCACACTACGCGGGGGGATTACAATGAGCAGTTCTTC,CVRSHTTRGDYNEQFF
TRBJ2-1,TRBV19,NA,NA,TGTGCCAGTAGTCCGCGGACTGCTCGGGAGGAGCAGTTCTTC,CASSPRTAREEQFF
TRBJ2-5,TRBV6-5,NA,TRBD2,TGTGCCAGCAGAAAGGAACTAGTAGCGGGGGAGACCCAGTACTTC,CASRKELVAGETQYF
TRBJ1-3,TRBV6-5,NA,NA,TGTGCCAGCAGGGCCGGCGGAAACACCATATATTTT,CASRAGGNTIYF
TRBJ2-2,TRBV3-1/TRBV3-2,NA,TRBD2,TGTGCCAGCAGCCAAGAATTCGAGGTGGCTAGCGGGGGGCCCGGGGAGCTGTTTTTT,CASSQEFEVASGGPGELFF
TRBJ1-6,TRBV6-6,NA,TRBD1,TGTGCCAGCAGTCGACAACCGGGACAGGGTAATTCACCCCTCCACTTT,CASSRQPGQGNSPLHF
TRBJ2-5,TRBV5-6,NA,NA,TGTGCCAGCAGCTTGGTGGGGCACACCCAAGAGACCCAGTACTTC,CASSLVGHTQETQYF
TRBJ1-6,TRBV27,NA,NA,TGTGCCAGCAGTTTAGGAAACAGCAATAATTCACCCCTCCACTTT,CASSLGNSNNSPLHF
TRBJ1-2,TRBV7-6,NA,NA,TGTGCCAGCTGGACAGCCGACTATGGCTACACCTTC,CASWTADYGYTF
TRBJ2-7,TRBV3-1/TRBV3-2,NA,NA,TGTGCCAGCAGCCAAACTCTGACTTCCTACGAGCAGTACTTC,CASSQTLTSYEQYF
TRBJ1-4,TRBV5-1,NA,NA,TGCGCCAGCAGCCCGACAGTGACTAATGAAAAACTGTTTTTT,CASSPTVTNEKLFF
TRBJ2-2,TRBV15,NA,NA,TGTGCCACCAGCAGAGATCCGGTAACAACCGGGGAGCTGTTTTTT,CATSRDPVTTGELFF